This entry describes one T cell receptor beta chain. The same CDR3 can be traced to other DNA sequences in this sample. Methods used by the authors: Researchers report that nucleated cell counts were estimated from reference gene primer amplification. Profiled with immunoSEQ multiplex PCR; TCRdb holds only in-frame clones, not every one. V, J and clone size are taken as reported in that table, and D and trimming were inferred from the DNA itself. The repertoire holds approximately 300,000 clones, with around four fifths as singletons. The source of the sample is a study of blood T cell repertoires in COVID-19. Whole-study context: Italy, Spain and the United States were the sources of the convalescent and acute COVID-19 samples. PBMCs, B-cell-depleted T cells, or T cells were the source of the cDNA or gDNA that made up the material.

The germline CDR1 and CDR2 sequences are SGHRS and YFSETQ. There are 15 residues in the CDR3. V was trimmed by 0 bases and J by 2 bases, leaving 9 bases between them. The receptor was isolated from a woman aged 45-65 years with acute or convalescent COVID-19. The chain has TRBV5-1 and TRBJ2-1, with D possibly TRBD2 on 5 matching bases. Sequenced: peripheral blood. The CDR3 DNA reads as TGCGCCAGCAGCTTGGGTCTAGCACCCTACAATGAGCAGTTCTTC. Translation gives CASSLGLAPYNEQFF.